This T cell receptor (beta chain) was retrieved from a study of identical twins. Study-wide points: Monozygotic twins shared more out-of-frame TCR alpha than recombination models predicted.

cDNA carried unique molecular identifiers, and a universal primer site was added by template switching. TCRdb independently ran MiXCR on the 5' RACE reads; one entry per CDR3 protein. Altogether 700,000 to 950,000 distinct CDR3 sequences are present, around an eighth being singletons, with the ten largest covering 1.5% to 2%. Germline assignment: CDR1 SGHRS and CDR2 YFSETQ. CDR3 length: 16 amino acids. V lost 5 bases and J 2 bases, leaving 17 bases between the germline ends. The sample holds a few counts of this clonotype. As yet, its antigen is unknown. The sample also formed part of further work on yellow fever vaccine responses in identical twins.

The chain combines TRBV5-1 with TRBJ2-1, with D possibly matching TRBD2 (7 bases). This TCR derives from a woman aged 18-29 years in good health. The sequenced material came from PBMCs. This CDR3 reads CASSPGIGGAYNEQFF. CDR3 sequence (DNA): TGCGCCAGCAGTCCCGGTATAGGGGGGGCCTACAATGAGCAGTTCTTC.